Shown below are 29 T cell receptor beta chains from a single sample sequenced in a study of control samples from healthy donors and cancer patients. Using immunoSEQ multiplex PCR, the repertoire was profiled, and TCRdb retains in-frame clones only, with some absent. This table holds tens of thousands of clones, 70% to 85% found once. Material: PBMCs. Source of these receptors: a man in his 70s with lung cancer.

The CDR3 coding sequence is TGTGCCAGCAGTCGTCGACAGGGATCACCCCTCCACTTT. As protein: CASSRRQGSPLHF. The V gene is TRBV27, the J gene TRBJ1-6; 7 bases map to TRBD1. This CDR3 has 13 amino acids. Germline V gene data show CDR1 as MNHEY and CDR2 as SMNVEV (reference sequence). The ends lost 5 bases at V and 10 bases at J; junction bases unmatched: 5.

V gene TRBV30 combines with J gene TRBJ2-1; 8 bases are shared with TRBD1. The V gene end was trimmed by 0 bases and the J gene end by 7 bases; junction bases not matched to a gene: 8. Germline loops: CDR1 GTSNPN, CDR2 SVGIG (reference sequence). The CDR3 is 15 amino acids. The CDR3 loop is CAWSVIGTGRNEQFF. The CDR3 bases are TGTGCCTGGAGTGTCATCGGGACAGGAAGGAATGAGCAGTTCTTC. Full variable domain (remainder filled in from reference TRBV30 and TRBJ2-1): SQTIHQWPATLVQPVGSPLSLECTVEGTSNPNLYWYRQAAGRGLQLLFYSVGIGQISSEVPQNLSASRPQDRQFILSSKKLLLSDSGFYLCAWSVIGTGRNEQFFGPGTRLTVL.

V and J are TRBV7-8 and TRBJ1-5; D is uncertain. V was trimmed by 4 bases and J by 8 bases, leaving 9 bases between them. Germline CDR1 and CDR2: SGHVS and FQNEAQ. This CDR3 has 12 amino acids. CDR3 region: CASSYWTEPQHF. The CDR3 coding sequence is TGTGCCAGCAGCTATTGGACGGAGCCCCAGCATTTT.

This clone was picked up one time. The chain couples TRBV4-1 to TRBJ1-3; D is undetermined. Germline values: CDR1 MGHRA, CDR2 YSYEKL. With 0 bases removed from V and 1 base from J, the gap between germline ends came to 7 bases. The CDR3 sequence is 15 residues long. The CDR3: CASSQDRASGNTIYF. CDR3 DNA sequence: TGCGCCAGCAGCCAAGATAGGGCATCTGGAAACACCATATATTTT.

The chain combines TRBV2 with TRBJ1-1; 8 bases are shared with TRBD1. CDR3 length equals 14 residues. V trimming: 6 bases; J trimming: 1 base; junction bases outside the gene matches: 4. The germline CDR1 and CDR2 sequences are SNHLY and FYNNEI. The chain's CDR3 is CASSQDRGNTEAFF. The CDR3 bases are TGTGCCAGCAGCCAAGACAGGGGGAACACTGAAGCTTTCTTT.

The chain is built from TRBV27 and TRBJ2-1, with 12 nucleotides matching TRBD2. The CDR3 has 17 residues. CDR1 is MNHEY, CDR2 SMNVEV, per germline (reference sequence). The V gene end was trimmed by 3 bases and the J gene end by 6 bases; junction bases not matched to a gene: 9. The CDR3 region is CASSFWLAGGPGNEQFF. The DNA for the CDR3 is TGTGCCAGCAGTTTCTGGCTAGCGGGGGGGCCAGGCAATGAGCAGTTCTTC.

The sample holds one count of this clone. The chain joins TRBV5-1 to TRBJ2-5; maybe TRBD1 (5 bases). Trimming left V 2 bases short and J 5 bases short, with 13 bases between. The CDR3 has 14 residues. Germline CDR1 reads SGHRS; CDR2 reads YFSETQ. The CDR3 DNA reads TGCGCCAGCAGCTTCCAGGGTTTAAGGGAGACCCAGTACTTC. Its protein product is CASSFQGLRETQYF.

V usage is TRBV19 and J usage is TRBJ1-2, with a weak D call TRBD1 (5 bases). Between the trimmed V and J ends, which lost 4 bases and 1 base, there was a span of 13 bases. The CDR3 totals 15 residues. Germline V gives CDR1 LNHDA, CDR2 SQIVND (reference sequence). The CDR3 DNA is TGTGCCAGTAGTACCAAGGCTCAGGGTAACTATGGCTACACCTTC. It yields the protein CASSTKAQGNYGYTF. Complete variable domain (other parts from reference TRBV19 and TRBJ1-2): DGGITQSPKYLFRKEGQNVTLSCEQNLNHDAMYWYRQDPGQGLRLIYYSQIVNDFQKGDIAEGYSVSREKKESFPLTVTSAQKNPTAFYLCASSTKAQGNYGYTFGSGTRLTVV.

The chain combines TRBV30 with TRBJ2-7, with 7 bases lining up with TRBD1. This CDR3 comprises 14 residues. The germline CDR1 and CDR2 sequences are GTSNPN and SVGIG (reference sequence). V dropped 2 bases and J dropped 6; count of bases not matched to a gene: 10. The DNA for the CDR3 is TGTGCCTGGAGTCTCTTGACAGGGTCCGGCGAGCAGTACTTC. This sequence encodes CAWSLLTGSGEQYF. The variable domain in full, completed from reference TRBV30 and TRBJ2-7, reads SQTIHQWPATLVQPVGSPLSLECTVEGTSNPNLYWYRQAAGRGLQLLFYSVGIGQISSEVPQNLSASRPQDRQFILSSKKLLLSDSGFYLCAWSLLTGSGEQYFGPGTRLTVT.

V is TRBV7-3 and J is TRBJ2-3, with TRBD1 matching 10 bases. The CDR3 sequence is 17 residues long. The germline CDR1 and CDR2 sequences are SGHTA and FQGTGA. Unmatched junction bases numbered 11, after V lost 4 bases and J lost 4 bases. In nucleotides, the CDR3 is TGTGCCAGCAGCTCTGGACCCGGGACAGGGGAACCAGATACGCAGTATTTT. Its protein product is CASSSGPGTGEPDTQYF.

The chain joins TRBV2 to TRBJ2-3, with a weak D call TRBD2 (6 bases). The length of the CDR3 is 14 residues. Germline V gives CDR1 SNHLY, CDR2 FYNNEI. V was cut by 5 bases and J by 0 bases, with 9 bases left in between. The CDR3 spells CASSPGLSTDTQYF. The CDR3 DNA sequence: TGTGCCAGCAGTCCGGGACTCAGCACAGATACGCAGTATTTT.

This rearrangement joins TRBV27 to TRBJ2-7; tentatively, D is TRBD1 (6 bases). Deletions cut 7 bases from V and 4 bases from J, with 14 bases between. The CDR3 covers 13 residues. CDR1 is MNHEY, CDR2 SMNVEV, per germline (reference sequence). The CDR3 protein is CASKGTRRYEQYF. Written as DNA, the CDR3 is TGTGCCAGCAAAGGGACACGTCGATACGAGCAGTACTTC.

V is TRBV5-6 and J is TRBJ2-5, with D maybe TRBD2 (6 bases). Trimming removed 2 bases at V and 9 bases at J, with 32 bases between. Germline CDR1 is SGHDT and CDR2 is YYEEEE. This CDR3 has 19 residues. In nucleotides, the CDR3 is TGTGCCAGCAGCTTTAGGGGATCCCTAGCGAACCCCCTTTATCTGTCCCAGTACTTC. Amino acids: CASSFRGSLANPLYLSQYF.

This rearrangement joins TRBV6-2 or TRBV6-3 to TRBJ2-7; no firm D call. The germline V gene encodes CDR1 MNHEY and CDR2 SVGEGT. The V gene lost 6 bases and the J gene lost 0 bases, with 15 bases spanning the gap. The CDR3 extends over 15 amino acids. As DNA, the CDR3 is TGTGCCAGCAGCCCTTTGGGTCTGAGCTCCTACGAGCAGTACTTC. Its protein is CASSPLGLSSYEQYF.

The count of this clone is one. The chain recombines TRBV28 with TRBJ1-1; 9 bases fit TRBD1. Germline CDR1 is MDHEN and CDR2 is SYDVKM. Trimming at V came to 8 bases and at J to 0 bases, leaving 13 bases not matched to a gene. CDR3 length equals 17 residues. CDR3 nucleotide sequence: TGTGCCAGCCCATCCGGGGGGACAGGGCCCATGAACACTGAAGCTTTCTTT. It is translated as CASPSGGTGPMNTEAFF.

The chain employs TRBV3-1 (or the pseudogene TRBV3-2) and TRBJ2-1; 11 bases are a match to TRBD2. V lost 4 bases to trimming and J lost 7 bases; unmatched junction nucleotides: 6. This CDR3 contains 15 residues. Germline CDR1 LGHDT, CDR2 YNNKEL (reference sequence). The CDR3 spells CASSPASGGRNEQFF. In DNA, the CDR3 is TGTGCCAGCAGCCCCGCTAGCGGGGGGCGAAATGAGCAGTTCTTC.

This chain connects TRBV19 to TRBJ2-6; D is uncertain. Germline assignment: CDR1 LNHDA and CDR2 SQIVND (reference sequence). This CDR3 comprises 17 residues. Trimming took 4 bases from V and 1 from J, leaving 14 bases between them. The CDR3 loop is CASSNQAGSSGANVLTF. In DNA form, the CDR3 reads TGTGCCAGTAGTAACCAAGCAGGCTCATCTGGGGCCAACGTCCTGACTTTC.

The genes are TRBV5-1 and TRBJ2-3; possibly TRBD1 or TRBD2 for D (5 bases each). CDR3 length: 13 residues. Per the germline V gene, CDR1 is SGHRS and CDR2 is YFSETQ. V lost 1 base and J lost 6, with 9 bases in between. Here the CDR3 reads CASSLNRGDTQYF. Here the CDR3 DNA reads TGCGCCAGCAGCTTGAATCGGGGCGATACGCAGTATTTT.

The V call is TRBV11-2, the J call TRBJ2-2; D ambiguous. V lost 5 bases to trimming and J lost 2 bases, with 6 bases between them. The CDR3 is 13 amino acids. CDR1 SGHAT and CDR2 FQNNGV come from the germline V gene. The DNA of the CDR3 is TGTGCCAGCAGCCTAACAAACACCGGGGAGCTGTTTTTT. Protein sequence: CASSLTNTGELFF.

The J gene is TRBJ1-2, the V gene TRBV19; no firm D call. Germline CDR1 and CDR2: LNHDA and SQIVND (reference sequence). The V and J ends lost 5 bases and 2 bases respectively, with 9 bases between them. The CDR3 loop spans 13 amino acids. Here the CDR3 reads CASSPGQNYGYTF. CDR3 DNA: TGTGCCAGTAGTCCCGGCCAAAACTATGGCTACACCTTC.

The V call is TRBV7-8, the J call TRBJ2-1, with a tentative D call TRBD2 (7 bases). The length of the CDR3 is 16 residues. Deletions cut 0 bases from V and 4 bases from J, with 13 bases between. Germline lookup yields CDR1 SGHVS and CDR2 FQNEAQ. CDR3 DNA sequence: TGTGCCAGCAGCTTAGCTGGGGCGGGGGCGTACAATGAGCAGTTCTTC. Translating it yields CASSLAGAGAYNEQFF.

The rearrangement links TRBV4-2 to TRBJ2-7, with 9 bases matching TRBD1. This CDR3 has 14 amino acids. V lost 2 bases to trimming and J lost 6 bases; unmatched junction nucleotides: 5. The germline V gene has CDR1 LGHNA and CDR2 YNFKEQ. The CDR3 loop reads CASSQPGQGGEQYF. The CDR3 nucleotides are TGTGCCAGCAGCCAACCGGGACAGGGAGGCGAGCAGTACTTC.

This chain connects TRBV5-1 to TRBJ2-7; TRBD1 agrees at 7 bases. The CDR3 extends over 16 amino acids. Unmatched junction bases numbered 10, after V lost 1 base and J lost 3 bases. From germline, CDR1 is SGHRS and CDR2 YFSETQ. CDR3 sequence: CASSLSTRDRNYEQYF. CDR3 in DNA: TGCGCCAGCAGCTTGTCCACTCGGGACAGAAACTACGAGCAGTACTTC.

V gene TRBV11-2 combines with J gene TRBJ1-3; D is uncertain. V lost 7 bases, J lost 4 bases, and 11 bases lay in between. From germline, CDR1 is SGHAT and CDR2 FQNNGV. The CDR3 is 13 amino acids. The CDR3 DNA follows: TGTGCCAGCACCACAAGGGAGGGAAACACCATATATTTT. It encodes CASTTREGNTIYF.

The chain recombines TRBV15 with TRBJ2-6; no firm D call. CDR3 length: 15 residues. Trimming pared 7 bases from V and 4 bases from J, leaving 14 bases between. The V gene's germline CDR1 is LNHNV and CDR2 YYDKDF (reference sequence). The CDR3 DNA reads as TGTGCCACCACCCCGAACGCCGGAGGGGCCAACGTCCTGACTTTC. This translates into CATTPNAGGANVLTF.

V usage is TRBV7-3 and J usage is TRBJ2-5; 8 nucleotides line up with TRBD1. Germline V gene data show CDR1 as SGHTA and CDR2 as FQGTGA. V was clipped by 1 base and J by 6 bases; unmatched bases: 7. The CDR3 sequence is 15 residues long. CDR3 DNA: TGTGCCAGCAGCTTAAGCCCTGGACAGGGAAAGACCCAGTACTTC. Amino acids: CASSLSPGQGKTQYF.

The chain combines TRBV28 with TRBJ1-1; no clear D gene. Germline values: CDR1 MDHEN, CDR2 SYDVKM. V was trimmed by 2 bases and J by 1 base, leaving 8 bases between them. The CDR3 covers 14 residues. Here the CDR3 DNA reads TGTGCCAGCAGTTTAGGTATTACGAACACTGAAGCTTTCTTT. It is translated as CASSLGITNTEAFF. Looking up the rest from reference TRBV28 and TRBJ1-1 gives the full variable domain: DVKVTQSSRYLVKRTGEKVFLECVQDMDHENMFWYRQDPGLGLRLIYFSYDVKMKEKGDIPEGYSVSREKKERFSLILESASTNQTSMYLCASSLGITNTEAFFGQGTRLTVV.

The rearrangement uses TRBV7-2 and TRBJ1-2, with TRBD1 matching 10 bases. CDR1 and CDR2 (germline): SGHTA, FQGNSA. The CDR3 runs to 15 residues. V trimming: 5 bases; J trimming: 8 bases; junction bases outside the gene matches: 11. For the CDR3, the DNA is TGTGCCAGCAGCCCGTGGGACAGGGGAATGATCGGCTACACCTTC. Protein product: CASSPWDRGMIGYTF. The entire variable domain, with the rest obtained from reference TRBV7-2 and TRBJ1-2, is as follows: GAGVSQSPSNKVTEKGKDVELRCDPISGHTALYWYRQSLGQGLEFLIYFQGNSAPDKSGLPSDRFSAERTGGSVSTLTIQRTQQEDSAVYLCASSPWDRGMIGYTFGSGTRLTVV.

The chain combines TRBV18 with TRBJ2-5, with D perhaps TRBD2 (5 bases). Trimming took 3 bases from V and 4 from J, leaving 12 bases between them. The length of the CDR3 is 14 residues. CDR1 and CDR2 (germline): KGHSH, LQKENI. As DNA, the CDR3 is TGTGCCAGCTCACCGGGGTCACGGGGAGAGACCCAGTACTTC. Residues: CASSPGSRGETQYF.